The 21 T cell receptor beta chains listed next were all sequenced from one sample in a study of shared clonotypes between healthy human individuals. Repertoires were generated with immunoSEQ multiplex PCR, while TCRdb's copy carries only in-frame clones and drops some. The sample holds around 1,900,000 clones; around 93% are singletons and the top ten take about 1.7%. CD45RO-negative, CCR7-selected cells formed the naive CD8 fraction, which excluded terminally differentiated effector memory CD45RA+ cells. The sample consisted of naive CD8+ T cells from PBMCs. The receptors were gathered from a man aged 18 to 29 in good health. Some clones in this sample may be carry-over from other donors' samples.

The chain uses TRBV4-1 and TRBJ1-1; D ambiguous. The V gene lost 5 bases and the J gene lost 4 bases, with 20 bases spanning the gap. The germline V gene encodes CDR1 MGHRA and CDR2 YSYEKL. CDR3 size: 16 residues. In DNA form, the CDR3 reads TGCGCCAGCAGCGAAATCCCCCCCGTAACGACCACTGAAGCTTTCTTT. This translates into CASSEIPPVTTTEAFF.

This rearrangement joins TRBV15 to TRBJ2-7, with 7 bases identical to TRBD1. The germline gives CDR1 LNHNV, CDR2 YYDKDF (reference sequence). The V and J ends lost 5 bases and 2 bases, in that order; junction bases with no gene match: 6. CDR3 length: 14 amino acids. The CDR3 loop is CATSWGQPPYEQYF. The CDR3 region has the DNA TGTGCCACCAGCTGGGGACAGCCACCCTACGAGCAGTACTTC.

The V and J genes are TRBV25-1 and TRBJ2-1, with 8 nucleotides matching TRBD2. CDR3 size: 16 residues. V lost 3 bases, J lost 0 bases, and 4 bases stayed unmatched. The germline gives CDR1 MGHDK, CDR2 SYGVNS. CDR3 bases: TGTGCCAGCAGTGACTGGCGGGAGGACTCCTACAATGAGCAGTTCTTC. This sequence encodes CASSDWREDSYNEQFF.

J is TRBJ2-7 and V is TRBV10-3; a possible D gene is TRBD1 (5 bases). The CDR3 runs 13 residues. Deletions cut 0 bases from V and 5 bases from J, with 8 bases between. Germline V gene sequence: CDR1 ENHRY, CDR2 SYGVKD. In DNA, the CDR3 is TGTGCCATCAGTGAGTCGGACATCCACGAGCAGTACTTC. This gives the protein CAISESDIHEQYF.

The CDR3 sequence is CAYTGTVLSYEQYF. CDR3 nucleotide sequence: TGTGCTTATACCGGGACAGTGCTTTCCTACGAGCAGTACTTC. This rearrangement joins TRBV30 to TRBJ2-7, with 7 bases matching TRBD1. The length of the CDR3 is 14 residues. Germline assignment: CDR1 GTSNPN and CDR2 SVGIG (reference sequence).

The chain has TRBV13 and TRBJ2-7; 7 bases are a match to TRBD1. Germline V CDR1 and CDR2: PRHDT, FYEKMQ (reference sequence). V lost 6 bases and J lost 7; bases outside the gene matches: 15. The CDR3 extends over 15 amino acids. CDR3 sequence (DNA): TGTGCCAGCAGTTACCGGGACAGAGGGATCCGGGAGCAGTACTTC. Residues: CASSYRDRGIREQYF.

Concerning this clone: Other DNA sequences within the sample encode an identical CDR3. V is TRBV9 and J is TRBJ2-3; 10 bases are a match to TRBD2. Germline V gene sequence: CDR1 SGDLS, CDR2 YYNGEE. The junction had 4 bases not matched to a gene; V was cut back by 3 bases and J by 3 bases. This CDR3 is built from 15 residues. The CDR3 region is CASSASGRGTDTQYF. The CDR3 DNA follows: TGTGCCAGCAGCGCTAGCGGGAGAGGGACAGATACGCAGTATTTT.

This chain links TRBV9 with TRBJ2-2; a weak D match, TRBD1 (6 bases). The V and J ends lost 3 bases and 0 bases respectively, with 15 bases between them. Germline V CDR1 and CDR2: SGDLS, YYNGEE. CDR3 length: 17 residues. The CDR3 region is CASSDPGVSANTGELFF. The CDR3 DNA follows: TGTGCCAGCAGCGACCCAGGGGTCAGCGCGAACACCGGGGAGCTGTTTTTT.

The chain uses TRBV4-1 and TRBJ2-2; 7 nucleotides line up with TRBD1. The CDR3 spans 16 residues. Germline CDR1 and CDR2: MGHRA and YSYEKL. Unmatched junction bases numbered 6, after V lost 4 bases and J lost 1 base. The CDR3 sequence: CASSPRTGKNTGELFF. For the CDR3, the DNA is TGCGCCAGCAGCCCCCGGACAGGAAAGAACACCGGGGAGCTGTTTTTT.

This chain connects TRBV7-6 to TRBJ2-7, with D unclear. The germline gives CDR1 SGHVS, CDR2 FNYEAQ. The length of the CDR3 is 14 residues. V shed 5 bases and J shed 5 bases, with 16 bases lying between them. DNA of the CDR3: TGTGCCAGCAGCCCTACGGACGAGAATCACGAGCAGTACTTC. It encodes CASSPTDENHEQYF.

The chain is built from TRBV5-1 and TRBJ2-7; D gene uncertain. Germline assignment: CDR1 SGHRS and CDR2 YFSETQ. Trimming left V 0 bases short and J 2 bases short, with 12 bases between. The CDR3 covers 15 residues. The CDR3 DNA reads TGCGCCAGCAGCTTGGTCACTGGACGGACCTACGAGCAGTACTTC. It codes for CASSLVTGRTYEQYF.

On this clone: This sample includes further DNA sequences coding for the same CDR3. CDR3 DNA sequence: TGTGCCAGCAGCCTGCAGGGGGCTCGGGAAAAACTGTTTTTT. Its translation is CASSLQGAREKLFF. J is TRBJ1-4 and V is TRBV7-9; TRBD1 agrees at 8 bases. Per the germline V gene, CDR1 is SEHNR and CDR2 is FQNEAQ (reference sequence). J was trimmed by 8 bases and V by 5 bases; bases with no gene match: 7. The CDR3 contains 14 residues.

This chain's CDR3 is CASAPGRNYGYTF. CDR3 DNA: TGTGCCAGCGCGCCGGGACGCAACTATGGCTACACCTTC. This rearrangement joins TRBV27 to TRBJ1-2; possibly TRBD1 for D (5 bases). The germline V gene has CDR1 MNHEY and CDR2 SMNVEV (reference sequence). The CDR3 is 13 amino acids. The V and J ends lost 8 bases and 2 bases respectively, with 12 bases between them.

The V gene is TRBV27, the J gene TRBJ1-1; maybe TRBD1 (6 bases). Trimming pared 8 bases from V and 1 base from J, leaving 14 bases between. The CDR3 is made up of 14 amino acids. CDR1 and CDR2 (germline): MNHEY, SMNVEV (reference sequence). CDR3 in DNA: TGTGCCAGCTTCCTAGCGGGGGCGAACACTGAAGCTTTCTTT. Amino acid sequence: CASFLAGANTEAFF.

The chain combines TRBV27 with TRBJ1-5, with 8 bases lining up with TRBD1. The length of the CDR3 is 18 residues. Germline trimming cut 5 bases from V and 0 bases from J; bases unmatched to any gene: 12. Germline V gene data show CDR1 as MNHEY and CDR2 as SMNVEV (reference sequence). CDR3 residues: CASSTRQGMEYSNQPQHF. For the CDR3, the DNA is TGTGCCAGCAGTACACGACAGGGGATGGAATATAGCAATCAGCCCCAGCATTTT.

V and J are TRBV4-1 and TRBJ2-3; TRBD1 aligns across 8 bases. Trimming removed 4 bases from V and 5 bases from J; junction bases left unmatched: 8. The germline CDR1 and CDR2 sequences are MGHRA and YSYEKL. CDR3 length: 15 residues. For the CDR3, the DNA is TGCGCCAGCAGCCGGAGAGACAGGGGCAAAGATACGCAGTATTTT. Its translation: CASSRRDRGKDTQYF.

The V and J genes are TRBV27 and TRBJ1-5; D call uncertain. Looked up from germline, CDR1 is MNHEY and CDR2 is SMNVEV (reference sequence). V lost 4 bases to trimming and J lost 6 bases, with 7 bases between them. This CDR3 comprises 12 residues. The CDR3: CASSSWGQPQHF. For the CDR3, the DNA is TGTGCCAGCAGTTCGTGGGGTCAGCCCCAGCATTTT.

The CDR3 bases are TGTGCCAGCAGTTTTTCTCCTGCCTCCTACGAGCAGTACTTC. Amino acids: CASSFSPASYEQYF. The V and J genes are TRBV28 and TRBJ2-7; D remains unclear. Germline CDR1 is MDHEN and CDR2 is SYDVKM. V shed 3 bases and J shed 0 bases, with 9 bases lying between them. The length of the CDR3 is 14 residues.

This chain connects TRBV7-8 to TRBJ1-1; the match to TRBD1 covers 9 bases. The germline gives CDR1 SGHVS, CDR2 FQNEAQ. V gave up 1 base and J gave up 2 bases; unmatched junction bases: 14. The CDR3 has 19 residues. CDR3 sequence: CASSLVALPQGAFNTEAFF. The CDR3 coding sequence is TGTGCCAGCAGCTTAGTAGCCCTACCACAGGGGGCTTTTAACACTGAAGCTTTCTTT.

CDR3 loop: CASSPVWGGDTGELFF. The CDR3, as DNA: TGTGCCAGCAGCCCGGTATGGGGTGGAGACACCGGGGAGCTGTTTTTT. This chain links TRBV7-9 with TRBJ2-2; D unclear. V shed 5 bases and J shed 3 bases, with 16 bases lying between them. Germline V gives CDR1 SEHNR, CDR2 FQNEAQ (reference sequence). The CDR3 covers 16 residues.

V usage is TRBV27 and J usage is TRBJ2-1; D is tentatively TRBD1 or TRBD2 (5 bases each). Germline-derived CDR1 and CDR2 are MNHEY and SMNVEV (reference sequence). Trimming cost V 2 bases and J 4 bases, with 15 bases left between them. The CDR3 loop spans 16 amino acids. Here the CDR3 DNA reads TGTGCCAGCAGTTTAGTATTGGGGGAGCGTTACAATGAGCAGTTCTTC. Its protein product is CASSLVLGERYNEQFF.